This is a list of T cell receptor beta chains from one sample in a study of T cells in Graves' hyperthyroidism and ophthalmopathy. TCRdb processed the multiplex PCR reads anew with MiXCR; each CDR3 protein has one entry. The sample holds approximately 590,000 distinct CDR3 sequences, 15% to 19% seen once. Specimen: blood. The receptors were sampled from a woman aged 25 to 39 with Graves' hyperthyroidism. CDR3s include the opening cysteine and the closing phenylalanine or tryptophan. Fields, in order: V gene, D gene, J gene, clone size, CDR3 DNA, CDR3 protein. The D gene is left open where the match is weak. Clone sizes are given selectively: once, few, many, or a class where the clone is expanded.

>TRBV7-2|.|TRBJ2-5|.
TGTGCCAGCAGCCAGGACTGGATCCCCGGGACTCAGTACTTC
CASSQDWIPGTQYF
>TRBV5-1|TRBD2|TRBJ2-5|.
TGCGCCAGCAGAAATCCATTGGGAGCGGGAGGTGTTTGGGCAGAGACCCAGTACTTC
CASRNPLGAGGVWAETQYF
>TRBV20-1|TRBD1|TRBJ1-4|.
TGCAGTGCTAGTGACAGGGAGGGAGTGGAGGAAAAACTGTTTTTT
CSASDREGVEEKLFF
>TRBV27|.|TRBJ1-2|many
TGTGCCAGCAGTGCGGATGGCTTGGGTGGCTACACCTTC
CASSADGLGGYTF
>TRBV7-9|.|TRBJ2-1|many
TGTGCCAGCATCCAGGTTGGGCAGCGAGCGGATGAGCAGTTCTTC
CASIQVGQRADEQFF
>TRBV3-1|.|TRBJ2-1|many
TGTGCCAGCAGCCAAGGGGGGGATGAGCAGTTCTTC
CASSQGGDEQFF
>TRBV5-1|TRBD1|TRBJ2-5|few
TGCGCCAGCAGCCAGGGACAGGGCGGGACCCAGTACTTC
CASSQGQGGTQYF
>TRBV11-2|.|TRBJ1-3|.
TGTGCCAGCAGCCAGGCGGTTCCTGGAAACACCATATATTTT
CASSQAVPGNTIYF
>TRBV20-1|TRBD2|TRBJ2-5|many
TGCAGTGCTCCGGCCCTAGCGGGAGGTCGGGAGACCCAGTACTTC
CSAPALAGGRETQYF
>TRBV18|TRBD1|TRBJ2-2|few
TGTGCCAGCTCACCGCGCCTCCGACAGGGGGCGAGGGAGCTGTTTTTT
CASSPRLRQGARELFF
>TRBV3-1|.|TRBJ2-3|.
TGTGCCAGCAGCTCGGACGGTAGACTCACAGATACGCAGTATTTT
CASSSDGRLTDTQYF
>TRBV7-2|.|TRBJ2-7|.
TGTGCCAGCAGCTTAATCCCTTCCTACGAGCAGTACTTC
CASSLIPSYEQYF
>TRBV20-1|TRBD1|TRBJ1-5|many
TGCAGTGCTAAACAGGGGAATCAGCCCCAGCATTTT
CSAKQGNQPQHF
>TRBV12-3/TRBV12-4|.|TRBJ2-2|many
TGTGCCAGCAGTTTAGGCCTAGATGGCACCGGGGAGCTGTTTTTT
CASSLGLDGTGELFF
>TRBV27|.|TRBJ1-1|.
TGTGCCAGCAGTGAAGGGGATGAAGCTTTCTTT
CASSEGDEAFF
>TRBV4-2|.|TRBJ2-3|.
TGTGCCAGCAGCCTAGAAGGCGGAATTAGCACAGATACGCAGTATTTT
CASSLEGGISTDTQYF
>TRBV18|.|TRBJ1-1|many
TGTGCCAGCTCCCGAAACGAGGGGGAGAAGAACACTGAAGCTTTCTTT
CASSRNEGEKNTEAFF
>TRBV3-1|.|TRBJ2-1|many
TGTGCCAGCAGCCCTACGAATAGGCCTGCGGCTGAGCAGTTCTTC
CASSPTNRPAAEQFF
>TRBV28|TRBD1|TRBJ1-2|many
TGTGCCAGCAGTTTATTAGGACAGGGGGCCGATGGCTACACCTTC
CASSLLGQGADGYTF
>TRBV7-8|TRBD2|TRBJ2-3|many
TGTGCCAGCAGCCCGGGGAGGGACACAGATACGCAGTATTTT
CASSPGRDTDTQYF
>TRBV9|TRBD1|TRBJ1-2|.
TGTGCCAGCAGCGTAGCGGACAGGACTGACTATGGCTACACCTTC
CASSVADRTDYGYTF
>TRBV20-1|.|TRBJ2-2|many
TGCAGTGCCAGCCGTGGGACGTCGAACACCGGGGAGCTGTTTTTT
CSASRGTSNTGELFF
>TRBV7-2|.|TRBJ1-6|many
TGTGCCAGCAGCTTAGCGGTGGATGGATCACCCCTCCACTTT
CASSLAVDGSPLHF
>TRBV30|TRBD2|TRBJ2-1|many
TGTGCCTGGAGTAGGACTAGCGGGAGATACAATGAGCAGTTCTTC
CAWSRTSGRYNEQFF
>TRBV29-1|.|TRBJ1-3|.
TGCAGCGTCGTGGTGTGGGCTGGAAACACCATATATTTT
CSVVVWAGNTIYF
>TRBV19|.|TRBJ2-4|few
TGTGCCAGTAGTATCACCCCGACTCAGGGGGCCAAAAACATTCAGTACTTC
CASSITPTQGAKNIQYF
>TRBV7-9|.|TRBJ1-2|.
TGTGCCAGCAGTCGTATTAGTCCTAACAGGGCTAACTATGGCTACACCTTC
CASSRISPNRANYGYTF
>TRBV15|.|TRBJ2-3|.
TGTGCCACCAGCAGAGATCCGGGGGATACGCAGTATTTT
CATSRDPGDTQYF
>TRBV28|.|TRBJ2-1|many
TGTGCCAGCAGTTTTGAGAATCACAATGAGCAGTTCTTC
CASSFENHNEQFF
>TRBV20-1|.|TRBJ2-3|many
TGCAGTCACGACCTAGAGTCGGCAGATACGCAGTATTTT
CSHDLESADTQYF
>TRBV9|TRBD1|TRBJ2-5|.
TGTGCCAGCAGCGTATCCGGGACAGGGGAAGAGACCCAGTACTTC
CASSVSGTGEETQYF
>TRBV30|TRBD1|TRBJ1-6|many
TGTGCCTGGAGCGGGCCGGGACAGAGCAATTCACCCCTCCACTTT
CAWSGPGQSNSPLHF
>TRBV7-9|.|TRBJ2-2|.
TGTGCCAGCAGCTCCATTCCGGGAGCCCCCGGGGAGCTGTTTTTT
CASSSIPGAPGELFF
>TRBV11-1|TRBD2|TRBJ2-2|many
TGTGCCAGCAGCCCGGGACTAGCGAGTGGTGCCGGGGAGCTGTTTTTT
CASSPGLASGAGELFF
>TRBV20-1|TRBD2|TRBJ2-3|many
TGCAGTGCTAGAGAGGTAGCGGGAGGGGATACGCAGTATTTT
CSAREVAGGDTQYF
>TRBV24-1|.|TRBJ2-4|many
TGTGCCACCAGTTCCGGGCAGTATAGCATTCAGTACTTC
CATSSGQYSIQYF
>TRBV10-3|TRBD1|TRBJ2-7|.
TGTGCCATCACAGGGGAGGGACAGGGTTTTGCACAGCAGTACTTC
CAITGEGQGFAQQYF
>TRBV20-1|.|TRBJ2-1|.
TGCAGTGCCCCCCTTCGGGGCTTAGGAGCAGAGCAGTTCTTC
CSAPLRGLGAEQFF
>TRBV6-1|.|TRBJ2-7|.
TGTGCCAGCAGTACGACGGGTGCGGGGGAGCAGTACTTC
CASSTTGAGEQYF
>TRBV9|.|TRBJ1-6|.
TGTGCCAGCAGCGTAGCTACGGTGGGAGATTCACCCCTCCACTTT
CASSVATVGDSPLHF
>TRBV6-1|.|TRBJ2-7|.
TGTGCCAGCAGTGAAAGGAAAGCCCTCCTGAGTGGAGAGCAGTACTTC
CASSERKALLSGEQYF